Following are 8 T cell receptor beta chains from one sample sequenced in a study of PD-L1 blockade in urothelial cancer. Time point defined: pretreatment peripheral blood. Some clones are missing from TCRdb's copy, which holds only in-frame ones; the method was immunoSEQ multiplex PCR. The sample has tens of thousands of clones; under 90% are singletons. The sequencing here drew on PBMCs, taken around atezolizumab (anti-PD-L1) treatment. The receptors were gathered from a man aged 60-69 years with urothelial cancer.

This chain connects TRBV19 to TRBJ1-3, with TRBD1 identical over 8 bases. In germline, CDR1 is LNHDA, CDR2 SQIVND (reference sequence). J gave up 5 bases and V 8 bases, and 8 bases lay outside the gene matches. The CDR3 covers 14 residues. CDR3 sequence: CASLTGTGRNTIYF. DNA of the CDR3: TGTGCCAGTCTTACCGGGACAGGCCGAAACACCATATATTTT.

This clone was recorded a few times. The gene calls are TRBV4-1 and TRBJ1-5; D might be TRBD1 (5 bases). Trimming pared 5 bases from V and 0 bases from J, leaving 17 bases between. This CDR3 has 17 amino acids. Germline CDR1 is MGHRA and CDR2 is YSYEKL. The CDR3 spells CASSARVQTDSNQPQHF. Here the CDR3 DNA reads TGCGCCAGCAGCGCCCGGGTACAGACAGATAGCAATCAGCCCCAGCATTTT.

The rearrangement uses TRBV18 and TRBJ2-3; D possibly corresponds to TRBD1 (6 bases). V lost 3 bases to trimming and J lost 2 bases, with 12 bases between them. The CDR3 extends over 15 amino acids. Germline assignment: CDR1 KGHSH and CDR2 LQKENI. CDR3 in amino acids: CASSPGTQDTDTQYF. The CDR3 DNA sequence: TGTGCCAGCTCACCTGGGACACAGGACACAGATACGCAGTATTTT.

The V call is TRBV30, the J call TRBJ2-1; a weak D match, TRBD2 (6 bases). V dropped 7 bases and J dropped 8 bases, with 9 bases sitting between them. The length of the CDR3 is 10 residues. From germline, CDR1 is GTSNPN and CDR2 SVGIG (reference sequence). The CDR3 sequence: CASGEDEQFF. As DNA, the CDR3 is TGTGCCTCGGGGGAGGATGAGCAGTTCTTC.

The CDR3 DNA is TGTGCCAGCAGGTTTGGAGGGAGGCAAGAGACCCAGTACTTC. Its protein product is CASRFGGRQETQYF. The V and J genes are TRBV6-5 and TRBJ2-5; maybe TRBD2 (6 bases). Germline V gene lookup returns CDR1 MNHEY and CDR2 SVGAGI. Trimming left V 6 bases short and J 2 bases short, with 13 bases between. This CDR3 contains 14 residues.

This chain uses TRBV29-1 with TRBJ1-1; D possibly corresponds to TRBD1 (6 bases). CDR1 is SQVTM and CDR2 is ANQGSEA in the germline V gene. Deletions cut 2 bases from V and 2 bases from J, with 9 bases between. The CDR3 runs 13 residues. CDR3 DNA sequence: TGCAGCGTTGAACGAGGGGGAAACACTGAAGCTTTCTTT. Protein: CSVERGGNTEAFF.

The chain carries TRBV6-1 and TRBJ2-1; the match to TRBD1 covers 8 bases. The CDR3 contains 15 residues. Germline CDR1 is MNHNS and CDR2 is SASEGT. J gave up 3 bases and V 6 bases, and 7 bases lay outside the gene matches. CDR3 amino acids: CASSLDRGLYNEQFF. The CDR3 DNA is TGTGCCAGCAGCCTCGACAGGGGCCTCTACAATGAGCAGTTCTTC.

The chain couples TRBV29-1 to TRBJ2-1; 12 bases agree with TRBD2. Germline CDR1 and CDR2: SQVTM and ANQGSEA. CDR3 length: 14 amino acids. V lost 5 bases and J lost 6; bases outside the gene matches: 5. CDR3 protein: CSVRLAGDGNEQFF. CDR3 coding DNA: TGCAGCGTTAGACTAGCGGGGGACGGCAATGAGCAGTTCTTC.